This is a list of T cell receptor beta chains from one sample in a study of blood T cell repertoires in COVID-19. Method: immunoSEQ multiplex PCR; TCRdb's copy keeps in-frame clones and lacks some. The sample includes fewer than 400,000 clones, approximately 91% of them seen just once. Material for sequencing was PBMCs or T cells enriched from blood (not recorded which). The receptors stem from a woman aged 25 to 45 who had been exposed to COVID-19. Each CDR3 is given with its conserved first and last residue. A D gene is named only where the DNA matches it firmly. Expanded clones are given a class, and other clones once, few, many or no size at all.

size | J | D | V | DNA | CDR3
NA | TRBJ2-2 | TRBD2 | TRBV2 | TGTGCCATCCCGGCTAGCGGGGGGCCTATGAACACCGGGGAGCTGTTTTTT | CAIPASGGPMNTGELFF
NA | TRBJ2-2 | TRBD1 | TRBV18 | TGTGCCAGCTCACCCTCGACAGGGGGCACCGGGGAGCTGTTTTTT | CASSPSTGGTGELFF
NA | TRBJ2-7 | TRBD1 | TRBV2 | TGTGCCAGCAGGCTGGGGACAGGGGGCTCCTACGAGCAGTACTTC | CASRLGTGGSYEQYF
NA | TRBJ2-3 | TRBD2 | TRBV4-2 | TGTGCCAGCAGCCAGAGGCTGGCGGGGGGGCCGAATACGCAGTATTTT | CASSQRLAGGPNTQYF
NA | TRBJ1-3 | NA | TRBV7-9 | TGTGCCAGCAGCTACGCGCAGGGCTTTGGAAACACCATATATTTT | CASSYAQGFGNTIYF
NA | TRBJ2-3 | TRBD1 | TRBV18 | TGTGCCAGCTCACCCGCGAAGACAGGGGGCAGTGATACGCAGTATTTT | CASSPAKTGGSDTQYF
NA | TRBJ2-1 | NA | TRBV15 | TGTGCCACCAGCAGAGACGGGAATTACAATGAGCAGTTCTTC | CATSRDGNYNEQFF
NA | TRBJ2-3 | NA | TRBV12-5 | TGTGCTAGTGGTTTGGGCACCGAGGATACGCAGTATTTT | CASGLGTEDTQYF
few | TRBJ2-7 | TRBD2 | TRBV20-1 | TGCAGTGCTAGTAGCGGGGGGACATCGGAAGAGCAGTACTTC | CSASSGGTSEEQYF
NA | TRBJ2-7 | TRBD1 | TRBV3-1/TRBV3-2 | TGTGCCAGCAGCCCTGGACAGGGGGCCTCGGGCGAGCAGTACTTC | CASSPGQGASGEQYF
once | TRBJ2-3 | TRBD2 | TRBV7-6 | TGTGCCAGCAGCCCCCAAGCGGGGAGCACAGATACGCAGTATTTT | CASSPQAGSTDTQYF
NA | TRBJ1-2 | NA | TRBV28 | TGTGCCAGCAGTTTGGTGGGGGGGGACTATGGCTACACCTTC | CASSLVGGDYGYTF
NA | TRBJ1-2 | NA | TRBV6-5 | TGTGCCAGCAGGGCGGGGCCCTCAGCTAACTATGGCTACACCTTC | CASRAGPSANYGYTF
NA | TRBJ2-2 | TRBD1 | TRBV7-8 | TGTGCCAGCAGCCCCAGGGGGCAGAACACCGGGGAGCTGTTTTTT | CASSPRGQNTGELFF
NA | TRBJ1-1 | NA | TRBV27 | TGTGCCAGCAGTTACTCTGGAGCCCCGAACACTGAAGCTTTCTTT | CASSYSGAPNTEAFF
NA | TRBJ1-3 | NA | TRBV28 | TGTGCCAGCCCTGAACGCTACTCTGGAAACACCATATATTTT | CASPERYSGNTIYF
NA | TRBJ2-1 | NA | TRBV3-1/TRBV3-2 | TGTGCCAGCAGCCCTCTTTTTAGGGCGGGGCCCAATGAGCAGTTCTTC | CASSPLFRAGPNEQFF
NA | TRBJ1-1 | NA | TRBV11-2 | TGTGCCAGCACCTCATCGGGCACTGAAGCTTTCTTT | CASTSSGTEAFF
NA | TRBJ2-5 | NA | TRBV7-3 | TGTGCCAGCAGCTATTCTGGGGGGGAGACCCAGTACTTC | CASSYSGGETQYF
NA | TRBJ2-7 | NA | TRBV2 | TGTGCCAGCAGTGAAAGTCAGGGCACCTACGAGCAGTACTTC | CASSESQGTYEQYF
NA | TRBJ1-3 | NA | TRBV5-1 | TGCGCCAGCAGCTTGGCCGGAACGGGTTACTCTGGAAACACCATATATTTT | CASSLAGTGYSGNTIYF
NA | TRBJ2-3 | NA | TRBV7-2 | TGTGCCAGCAGCTCCGTCGTCAGTACGCAGTATTTT | CASSSVVSTQYF
NA | TRBJ1-1 | NA | TRBV7-8 | TGTGCCAGCTTCAAACTCGTGAACACTGAAGCTTTCTTT | CASFKLVNTEAFF
few | TRBJ1-3 | NA | TRBV6-5 | TGTGCCAGCAGTTACTCGATAGCTGGGGGAAACACCATATATTTT | CASSYSIAGGNTIYF
NA | TRBJ1-4 | NA | TRBV12-5 | TGTGCTAGTGGTTTGAGACAAAGCGGCCAAACTAATGAAAAACTGTTTTTT | CASGLRQSGQTNEKLFF
NA | TRBJ2-2 | TRBD1 | TRBV5-1 | TGCGCCAGCAGCTTGGAAATCCGGGACAGGACACCCACGAGGACCGGGGAGCTGTTTTTT | CASSLEIRDRTPTRTGELFF
NA | TRBJ2-7 | NA | TRBV6-5 | TGTGCCAGCAGTTACTCAGGGGCCGTATTCTACGAGCAGTACTTC | CASSYSGAVFYEQYF
NA | TRBJ2-7 | TRBD2 | TRBV3-1/TRBV3-2 | TGTGCCAGCAGCCAAACTAGCGGGGGTCCCTACGAGCAGTACTTC | CASSQTSGGPYEQYF
NA | TRBJ2-3 | NA | TRBV5-1 | TGCGCCAGCAGCTGGCAGGGGCGGGTCGCAGATACGCAGTATTTT | CASSWQGRVADTQYF
NA | TRBJ1-2 | NA | TRBV3-1/TRBV3-2 | TGTGCCAGCAGCCGATTGGGGGCAGAGTATGGCTACACCTTC | CASSRLGAEYGYTF
NA | TRBJ2-6 | TRBD1 | TRBV7-6 | TGTGCCAGCAGCCACTCGAGGGGACAGCGCTCTGGGGCCAACGTCCTGACTTTC | CASSHSRGQRSGANVLTF
NA | TRBJ1-3 | NA | TRBV19 | TGTGCCAGTAGTATAGCTGGCAGGGTGTCTGCCGGAAACACCATATATTTT | CASSIAGRVSAGNTIYF
NA | TRBJ1-2 | NA | TRBV3-1/TRBV3-2 | TGTGCCAGCAGCCAGAAAGAGTTGGGAGATGGCTACACCTTC | CASSQKELGDGYTF
NA | TRBJ2-7 | TRBD2 | TRBV5-6 | TGTGCCAGCAGCTTGGTTCCTAGCGGGGGTTACGAGCAGTACTTC | CASSLVPSGGYEQYF
NA | TRBJ1-4 | NA | TRBV19 | TGTGCCAGTACTTCGACAGGCGGAAACGGAAAACTGTTTTTT | CASTSTGGNGKLFF
NA | TRBJ1-3 | NA | TRBV5-1 | TGCGCCAGCAGCTTGAAGGTGGGCGTCTCTGGAAACACCATATATTTT | CASSLKVGVSGNTIYF
NA | TRBJ1-1 | TRBD1 | TRBV7-3 | TGTGCCAGCAGCTCACAGGGGGGCACTGAAGCTTTCTTT | CASSSQGGTEAFF
once | TRBJ1-1 | TRBD1 | TRBV5-5 | TGTGCCAGCAGCGTCGAGACAGGGCTCACTGAAGCTTTCTTT | CASSVETGLTEAFF
NA | TRBJ1-3 | NA | TRBV9 | TGTGCCAGCAGCGTAGGGGGGCAGTCTGGAAACACCATATATTTT | CASSVGGQSGNTIYF
NA | TRBJ1-3 | NA | TRBV2 | TGTGCCAGCAGCGGGACTGCTGGAAACACCATATATTTT | CASSGTAGNTIYF
NA | TRBJ2-1 | NA | TRBV6-5 | TGTGCCAGCTCACGGGGGTACAATGAGCAGTTCTTC | CASSRGYNEQFF
NA | TRBJ2-3 | TRBD1 | TRBV19 | TGTGCCAGTAGTGGGACAGGCACAGATACGCAGTATTTT | CASSGTGTDTQYF
NA | TRBJ1-5 | TRBD1 | TRBV19 | TGTGCCAGTGCCGGGACAGTCAATCAGCCCCAGCATTTT | CASAGTVNQPQHF
once | TRBJ1-2 | TRBD1 | TRBV6-5 | TGTGCCAGCAGACAAGGACAGGGTTGGTATGGCTACACCTTC | CASRQGQGWYGYTF
NA | TRBJ1-2 | NA | TRBV12-3/TRBV12-4 | TGTGCCAGCAGTTTAAGGCGGAGATATGGCTACACCTTC | CASSLRRRYGYTF
NA | TRBJ2-1 | TRBD1 | TRBV2 | TGTGCCAGCAGTGAAGCGGGACAGTCTTACAATGAGCAGTTCTTC | CASSEAGQSYNEQFF
NA | TRBJ2-3 | TRBD2 | TRBV6-5 | TGTGCCAGCAGATCGACTAGCGGGGGGACAGATACGCAGTATTTT | CASRSTSGGTDTQYF
NA | TRBJ1-5 | TRBD1 | TRBV19 | TGTGCCAGTAAGGACAGGGGGAATCAGCCCCAGCATTTT | CASKDRGNQPQHF
NA | TRBJ1-2 | TRBD1 | TRBV5-1 | TGCGCCAGCAGCTTGGGACAGCGAGGGGGCGGCTACACCTTC | CASSLGQRGGGYTF